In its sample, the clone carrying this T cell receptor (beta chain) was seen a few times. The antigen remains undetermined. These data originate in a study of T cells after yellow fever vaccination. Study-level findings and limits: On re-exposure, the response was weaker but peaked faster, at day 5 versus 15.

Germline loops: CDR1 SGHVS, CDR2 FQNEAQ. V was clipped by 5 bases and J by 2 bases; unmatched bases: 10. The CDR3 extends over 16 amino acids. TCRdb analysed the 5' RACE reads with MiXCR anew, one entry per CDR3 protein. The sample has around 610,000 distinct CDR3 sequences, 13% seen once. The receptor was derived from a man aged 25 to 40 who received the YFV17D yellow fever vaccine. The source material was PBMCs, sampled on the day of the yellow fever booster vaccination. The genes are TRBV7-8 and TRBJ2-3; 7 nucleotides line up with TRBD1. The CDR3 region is CASSARQGGDTDTQYF. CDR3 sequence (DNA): TGTGCCAGCAGCGCGAGACAGGGTGGGGACACAGATACGCAGTATTTT.